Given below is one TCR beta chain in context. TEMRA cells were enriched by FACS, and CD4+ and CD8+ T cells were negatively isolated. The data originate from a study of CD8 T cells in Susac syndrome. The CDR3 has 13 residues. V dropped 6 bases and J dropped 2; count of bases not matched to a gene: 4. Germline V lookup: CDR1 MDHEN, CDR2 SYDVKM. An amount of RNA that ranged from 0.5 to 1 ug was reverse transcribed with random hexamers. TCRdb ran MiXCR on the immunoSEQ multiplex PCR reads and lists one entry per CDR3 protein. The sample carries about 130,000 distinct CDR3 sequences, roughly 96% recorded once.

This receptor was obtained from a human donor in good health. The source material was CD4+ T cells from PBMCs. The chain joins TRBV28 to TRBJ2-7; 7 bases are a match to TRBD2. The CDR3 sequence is CASRLAIAYEQYF. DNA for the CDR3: TGTGCCAGCAGACTAGCGATCGCCTACGAGCAGTACTTC. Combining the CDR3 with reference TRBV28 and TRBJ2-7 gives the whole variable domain DVKVTQSSRYLVKRTGEKVFLECVQDMDHENMFWYRQDPGLGLRLIYFSYDVKMKEKGDIPEGYSVSREKKERFSLILESASTNQTSMYLCASRLAIAYEQYFGPGTRLTVT.